The rows below give T cell receptor beta chains drawn from one sample of a study of T-cell memory formation after mild COVID-19. One entry per CDR3 protein, called by TCRdb with MiXCR from the 5' RACE reads. The data hold around 250,000 distinct CDR3 sequences, with roughly 17% observed a single time. The sequenced sample was PBMCs or a T cell subset sorted from them (not recorded which). The receptors derive from a man younger than 35 who had mild COVID-19 (a few samples of this study predate the infection). Cell type and time point are not known. CDR3s include the opening cysteine and the closing phenylalanine or tryptophan. Each record gives: V gene, CDR3 protein.

TRBV20-1	CSASLSGGARETQYF
TRBV7-9	CASSHGDTIQETQYF
TRBV5-6	CASSPAGGYNSPLHF
TRBV20-1	CSAGTGYGYTF
TRBV20-1	CSARDFGPRELFF
TRBV12-3/TRBV12-4	CASSRSLNTEAFF
TRBV6-2/TRBV6-3	CASSSFEGMHEKLFF
TRBV5-1	CASSLAPGGSEQYF
TRBV6-5	CASTATDTGELFF
TRBV5-1	CASSPTGRGEETQYF
TRBV9	CASSVAPGPENIQYF
TRBV6-5	CASSYSPGLVYEQYF
TRBV18	CASSPASGVADTQYF
TRBV25-1	CASSGAGQGYEQYF
TRBV7-9	CASSLDGRFTDTQYF
TRBV10-3	CAISETGNQPQHF
TRBV20-1	CSSLAGGDTQYF
TRBV7-3	CASSSGPIDTQYF
TRBV12-3/TRBV12-4	CASTRQGYEQYF
TRBV9	CASSVGSGETQYF
TRBV27	CASSLRGRGVDTQYF
TRBV5-6	CASSLGRWATNEKLFF
TRBV12-3/TRBV12-4	CASSRTGGNTEAFF
TRBV30	CAWSAVYSGANVLTF
TRBV12-3/TRBV12-4	CASSLFTTNEKLFF
TRBV20-1	CSAQTEIYNEQFF
TRBV5-1	CASSLEGQGYYGYTF
TRBV7-2	CASSLLGGSNTGELFF
TRBV7-2	CASSAWSSRAGTQYF
TRBV20-1	CSARGIAGPYEQYF
TRBV5-1	CASSLVYNFRETQYF
TRBV5-6	CASSGAVTQYF
TRBV7-3	CASSFDGGAGTQYF
TRBV19	CASSMSRGTEAFF
TRBV6-4	CASSDSAGGGNNEQFF
TRBV12-3/TRBV12-4	CASSWRGASSTEAFF
TRBV7-2	CASSRSGTDVNTIYF
TRBV5-1	CASSLLTGTNYGYTF
TRBV11-2	CASSIPTGASNTGELFF
TRBV3-2	CASSQPQRDRGLGQETQYF
TRBV5-1	CASSLGPDTGELFF
TRBV19	CASSIGTGAYNEQFF
TRBV4-2	CASSQVSRNTEAFF
TRBV5-1	CASSRGRGETQYF
TRBV6-6	CASSYSNPGGGKETQYF
TRBV4-1	CASSQDRSGGYTF
TRBV5-1	CASSLTGDNEQFF